This TCR beta chain was captured in a study of blood T cells in healthy people across ages. Study-wide background: Per every two T cells, about one barcoded beta molecule was captured by template switching.

Study-wide results and limits: A roughly linear age-dependent decrease characterized TCR beta diversity per million T cells. Unsorted PBMCs blocked a conclusive comparison of naive and antigen-experienced cells.

V shed 1 base and J shed 0 bases, with 10 bases lying between them. Per germline, CDR1 LGHNA and CDR2 YNFKEQ. This CDR3 has 17 residues. With a J-beta primer mix and a sample-barcoded 5' primer, a second PCR ran roughly 7 to 11 cycles. One entry per CDR3 protein, called by TCRdb with MiXCR from the 5' RACE reads. The profile shows fewer than 750,000 distinct CDR3 sequences, over 40% of them singletons. This clonotype occurred many times. The target antigen is unknown. The sequencing sample was made of blood. This rearrangement joins TRBV4-2 to TRBJ2-6; D is perhaps TRBD1 (5 bases). The receptor comes from a woman at least 80 years old in good health. CDR3 sequence reads: CASSQVQADSGANVLTF. In DNA form, the CDR3 reads TGTGCCAGCAGCCAAGTACAGGCCGACTCTGGGGCCAACGTCCTGACTTTC.